The T cell receptor (beta chain) under discussion was sequenced for a study of T cells after yellow fever vaccination. Study-level findings and limits: Among primary-vaccination clones, most reappeared after the booster, at 95% to 96% for CD4 and more than 85% for CD8.

TCRdb independently ran MiXCR on the 5' RACE reads; one entry per CDR3 protein. In the table there are about 300,000 distinct CDR3 sequences, 7.5% to 9.5% of which are singletons. This clonotype was observed a handful of times. Its matching antigen is unknown. Germline CDR1 reads SNHLY; CDR2 reads FYNNEI. The CDR3 runs 12 residues. V was clipped by 8 bases and J by 7 bases; unmatched bases: 7. The sample here was CD4+ T cells sorted from PBMCs, taken 5 days after the yellow fever booster vaccination. The V gene is TRBV2, the J gene TRBJ1-2; 7 nucleotides align to TRBD1. This clonotype originated in a man between 18 and 35 years old who received the YFV17D yellow fever vaccine. The CDR3: CASQDRAGGYTF. The CDR3 bases are TGTGCCAGCCAAGACAGGGCGGGTGGCTACACCTTC.